These T cell receptor beta chains were read from a single sample in a study of OX40 agonist ivuxolimab in advanced cancers. The protocol was immunoSEQ multiplex PCR, while the TCRdb copy is restricted to in-frame clones and leaves out a portion. This table has 40,000 or so clones, more than 75% appearing once. The material was CD4+ or CD8+ T cells sorted from blood, obtained in a trial of the OX40 agonist ivuxolimab. The receptors were gathered from an adult with an advanced solid tumor such as melanoma, head and neck, liver or kidney cancer. The CDR3 runs from the conserved cysteine through the conserved F or W. Fields, in order: clone size, V gene, J gene, D gene, CDR3 length, CDR3 DNA, CDR3 protein. D genes are given only for firm matches. A row's size may be missing; if present it is once, few, many or a size class.

.	TRBV9	TRBJ2-1	.	13	TGTGCCAGCAGCGTAGAAGGGTTGTATGAGCAGTTCTTC	CASSVEGLYEQFF
.	TRBV7-7	TRBJ2-3	.	13	TGTGCCAGCAGCTCCCAACTTGCAGATACGCAGTATTTT	CASSSQLADTQYF
.	TRBV5-1	TRBJ2-7	.	13	TGCGCCAGCAGCTTGGACAACTCCTACGAGCAGTACTTC	CASSLDNSYEQYF
.	TRBV12-5	TRBJ2-7	.	12	TGTGCTAGTGGTCGGATGGCCTACGAGCAGTACTTC	CASGRMAYEQYF
.	TRBV5-4	TRBJ2-5	.	11	TGTGCCAGCGGCCAGAAAGAGACCCAGTACTTC	CASGQKETQYF
.	TRBV19	TRBJ2-1	.	16	TGTGCCAGTAGTATAGGGAGGGACAACTCCTACAATGAGCAGTTCTTC	CASSIGRDNSYNEQFF
once	TRBV29-1	TRBJ1-2	.	12	TGCAGCGTTCCCAGGGAGGGCTATGGCTACACCTTC	CSVPREGYGYTF
.	TRBV6-4	TRBJ1-3	TRBD1	13	TGTGCCATCAGGGGGACAGGCCGAGGCACCATATATTTT	CAIRGTGRGTIYF
.	TRBV19	TRBJ2-5	.	14	TGTGCCAGTAGTTTCTTGAGGTCCCAAGAGACCCAGTACTTC	CASSFLRSQETQYF
.	TRBV9	TRBJ2-7	TRBD1	16	TGTGCCAGCAGCGTCGGGACAGAGTACCTCTCCTACGAGCAGTACTTC	CASSVGTEYLSYEQYF
.	TRBV9	TRBJ1-2	.	13	TGTGCCAGCAGCGTCTCTTCTAACTATGGCTACACCTTC	CASSVSSNYGYTF
medium-sized	TRBV6-1	TRBJ1-4	.	14	TGTGCCAGCAGTGAACGAGCAACTAATGAAAAACTGTTTTTT	CASSERATNEKLFF
.	TRBV6-1	TRBJ2-1	TRBD2	15	TGTGCCAGCAGTATTCTAGCGGGAGAATACAATGAGCAGTTCTTC	CASSILAGEYNEQFF
.	TRBV5-4	TRBJ1-4	.	15	TGTGCCAGCAGTCTGGGCCGCGGGGGTCTTGAAAAACTGTTTTTT	CASSLGRGGLEKLFF
once	TRBV5-1	TRBJ2-7	.	14	TGCGCCAGCAGCTCCTGGACACCCCCGGGTGAGCAGTACTTC	CASSSWTPPGEQYF
.	TRBV28	TRBJ1-1	.	11	TGTGCCAGCATGAGGGGCCCGCGGGCTTTCTTT	CASMRGPRAFF
few	TRBV18	TRBJ1-6	.	15	TGTGCCAGCTCACCAGAGGCAAAGGGGGGTTCACCCCTCCACTTT	CASSPEAKGGSPLHF
.	TRBV5-1	TRBJ2-6	.	15	TGCGCCAGCAGCTTTGTCGACTCTGGGGCCAACGTCCTGACTTTC	CASSFVDSGANVLTF
few	TRBV6-5	TRBJ2-5	.	15	TGTGCCAGCAGTCTTTCGGGGGCGCGGGGAGAGACCCAGTACTTC	CASSLSGARGETQYF
.	TRBV6-5	TRBJ1-1	TRBD1	15	TGTGCCAGCAGTTACGCGGGACAGCTGAACACTGAAGCTTTCTTT	CASSYAGQLNTEAFF
.	TRBV5-1	TRBJ1-1	.	14	TGCGCCAGCAAGACTTCCCCTGACAGCACTGAAGCTTTCTTT	CASKTSPDSTEAFF
.	TRBV28	TRBJ2-2	TRBD1	14	TGTGCCAGCAATTTTCCACAGGGGGCCGGGGAGCTGTTTTTT	CASNFPQGAGELFF
.	TRBV19	TRBJ1-1	.	16	TGTGCCAGTAGTGATGATCCGACAGTGCCGAACACTGAAGCTTTCTTT	CASSDDPTVPNTEAFF
once	TRBV2	TRBJ2-3	.	13	TGTGCCGGCAAGGGCCGGGATGCGGATACGCAGTATTTT	CAGKGRDADTQYF
.	TRBV19	TRBJ1-2	TRBD1	19	TGTGCCAGTAGTAGAGTTGACAGGGGGCGGCCGCGGCACCTTTTAGGCTACACCTTC	CASSRVDRGRPRHLLGYTF
.	TRBV6-5	TRBJ1-1	TRBD1	15	TGTGCCAGCAGCAACGATGGACAGGGGGGCACTGAAGCTTTCTTT	CASSNDGQGGTEAFF
.	TRBV28	TRBJ2-3	.	11	TGTGCCAGCAGTTCTGGGGATACGCAGTATTTT	CASSSGDTQYF
.	TRBV7-9	TRBJ1-4	TRBD1	16	TGTGCCAGCAGTCCCGGACAGGGGGCGACTAATGAAAAACTGTTTTTT	CASSPGQGATNEKLFF
.	TRBV6-1	TRBJ2-7	TRBD1	14	TGTGCCAGCCTAAGACAGGGGGGATCCTACGAGCAGTACTTC	CASLRQGGSYEQYF
.	TRBV5-1	TRBJ1-6	TRBD1	16	TGCGCCAGCAGCTCGACAGGGAGCTCCTATAATTCACCCCTCCACTTT	CASSSTGSSYNSPLHF
.	TRBV19	TRBJ1-5	.	13	TGTGCCAGTACAGGGTTCCCCAATCAGCCCCAGCATTTT	CASTGFPNQPQHF
once	TRBV7-9	TRBJ2-1	.	14	TGTGCCAGCAGCTTACGGGTCGGGTACAATGAGCAGTTCTTC	CASSLRVGYNEQFF
.	TRBV29-1	TRBJ2-3	TRBD1	14	TGCAGTGTGGACGACAGGGGCGCAACAGATACGCAGTATTTT	CSVDDRGATDTQYF
.	TRBV11-2	TRBJ2-1	.	13	TGTGCCAGCAGCTTACGGGGTGGCAATGAGCAGTTCTTC	CASSLRGGNEQFF
.	TRBV9	TRBJ2-3	.	13	TGTGCCAGCAGCGCCTCGCAGGGTTCGCACCAGTATTTT	CASSASQGSHQYF
.	TRBV2	TRBJ2-2	.	15	TGTGCCAGCAGTGATCCTCTAGGAGGCGCCGGGGAGCTGTTTTTT	CASSDPLGGAGELFF
.	TRBV6-5	TRBJ2-2	.	12	TGTGCCAGCAGTGAGCTTTCCGGGGAGCTGTTTTTT	CASSELSGELFF
once	TRBV5-1	TRBJ1-1	.	15	TGCGCCAGCAGCACGCGGACAGATCCGAACACTGAAGCTTTCTTT	CASSTRTDPNTEAFF
once	TRBV1	TRBJ2-1	.	16	TGCACCAGCAGCCAAGGGGTCCAGACTAGATACAATGAGCAGTTCTTC	CTSSQGVQTRYNEQFF
.	TRBV27	TRBJ1-4	TRBD1	17	TGTGCCAGCTCCTCCCGGGACAGGGGGCCCTGGGAGGAAAAACTGTTTTTT	CASSSRDRGPWEEKLFF